This is a list of T cell receptor beta chains from one sample in a study of neurological immune-mediated disorders. MiXCR, applied by TCRdb to the 5' RACE reads, yields one record per CDR3 protein. The table shows about 84,000 distinct CDR3 sequences, with 10% occurring only once. What was sequenced was PBMCs. All receptors derive from a man in his forties or fifties in good health. The CDR3 runs from the conserved cysteine through the conserved F or W. D genes are given only for firm matches. The listing skips clone size in some rows; elsewhere it reads once, few, many or a size class.

CDR3aa: CASSQDQARRSSYNEQFF; CDR3nt: TGTGCCAGCAGCCAAGATCAAGCCCGCCGGAGCTCCTACAATGAGCAGTTCTTC; d_gene: .; j_gene: TRBJ2-1; abundance: once; v_gene: TRBV3-1
CDR3aa: CASSLAYPYNEQFF; CDR3nt: TGTGCCAGCAGCCTCGCGTATCCCTACAATGAGCAGTTCTTC; d_gene: .; j_gene: TRBJ2-1; abundance: few; v_gene: TRBV11-3
CDR3aa: CASSPRVQPTSYNEQFF; CDR3nt: TGTGCCAGCAGTCCTCGCGTACAGCCGACGAGCTACAATGAGCAGTTCTTC; d_gene: .; j_gene: TRBJ2-1; abundance: many; v_gene: TRBV12-3/TRBV12-4
CDR3aa: CSVEDPFSTSGRSEQFF; CDR3nt: TGCAGCGTTGAAGATCCATTCTCGACTAGCGGGAGGAGTGAGCAGTTCTTC; d_gene: TRBD2; j_gene: TRBJ2-1; abundance: many; v_gene: TRBV29-1
CDR3aa: CATSEESGRAYNEQFF; CDR3nt: TGTGCCACGAGTGAGGAGAGCGGGAGGGCCTACAATGAGCAGTTCTTC; d_gene: TRBD2; j_gene: TRBJ2-1; abundance: many; v_gene: TRBV24-1
CDR3aa: CASSARTRGDYGYTF; CDR3nt: TGTGCCAGCAGCGCGCGGACAAGGGGGGACTATGGCTACACCTTC; d_gene: .; j_gene: TRBJ1-2; abundance: many; v_gene: TRBV9
CDR3aa: CASSQDDEKLFF; CDR3nt: TGTGCCAGCAGCCAAGACGATGAAAAACTGTTTTTT; d_gene: .; j_gene: TRBJ1-4; abundance: many; v_gene: TRBV3-1
CDR3aa: CASRTGQGPDTQYF; CDR3nt: TGTGCCAGCAGGACAGGACAGGGCCCAGATACGCAGTATTTT; d_gene: TRBD1; j_gene: TRBJ2-3; abundance: many; v_gene: TRBV2
CDR3aa: CSAQALTPTDTQYF; CDR3nt: TGCAGTGCTCAGGCACTAACGCCCACAGATACGCAGTATTTT; d_gene: .; j_gene: TRBJ2-3; abundance: many; v_gene: TRBV20-1
CDR3aa: CASSSETGTVAERFF; CDR3nt: TGTGCCAGCAGCTCCGAGACAGGGACAGTGGCGGAGAGGTTCTTC; d_gene: TRBD1; j_gene: TRBJ2-1; abundance: many; v_gene: TRBV7-2
CDR3aa: CASSQQGIGTEAFF; CDR3nt: TGTGCCAGCAGCCAACAGGGAATCGGAACTGAAGCTTTCTTT; d_gene: .; j_gene: TRBJ1-1; abundance: few; v_gene: TRBV7-2
CDR3aa: CSAIRYNEKLFF; CDR3nt: TGCAGTGCTATTAGATATAATGAAAAACTGTTTTTT; d_gene: .; j_gene: TRBJ1-4; abundance: many; v_gene: TRBV20-1
CDR3aa: CSASPQSWGDEQFF; CDR3nt: TGCAGTGCTAGTCCTCAGAGCTGGGGCGATGAGCAGTTCTTC; d_gene: .; j_gene: TRBJ2-1; abundance: few; v_gene: TRBV20-1
CDR3aa: CAISELGQGGNQPQHF; CDR3nt: TGTGCCATCAGTGAGTTGGGACAGGGGGGCAATCAGCCCCAGCATTTT; d_gene: TRBD1; j_gene: TRBJ1-5; abundance: many; v_gene: TRBV10-3
CDR3aa: CASSQGLPTAEAFF; CDR3nt: TGTGCCAGCAGCCAGGGGCTTCCCACGGCTGAAGCCTTCTTT; d_gene: .; j_gene: TRBJ1-1; abundance: .; v_gene: TRBV3-1
CDR3aa: CASSFGLGQGRNTEAFF; CDR3nt: TGTGCCAGCAGTTTCGGCCTGGGACAGGGAAGGAACACTGAAGCTTTCTTT; d_gene: TRBD1; j_gene: TRBJ1-1; abundance: many; v_gene: TRBV27
CDR3aa: CSANGVMNTEAFF; CDR3nt: TGCAGTGCTAACGGGGTCATGAACACTGAAGCTTTCTTT; d_gene: .; j_gene: TRBJ1-1; abundance: many; v_gene: TRBV20-1
CDR3aa: CAIRGSIQETQYF; CDR3nt: TGTGCCATCAGGGGCAGCATACAAGAGACCCAGTACTTC; d_gene: .; j_gene: TRBJ2-5; abundance: many; v_gene: TRBV10-3
CDR3aa: CASSQAGQGRMFF; CDR3nt: TGTGCCAGCAGCCAGGCCGGACAGGGACGGATGTTTTTT; d_gene: TRBD1; j_gene: TRBJ1-4; abundance: many; v_gene: TRBV14
CDR3aa: CASSLGPAHTNEKLFF; CDR3nt: TGTGCCAGCAGCCTAGGACCGGCGCACACTAATGAAAAACTGTTTTTT; d_gene: .; j_gene: TRBJ1-4; abundance: many; v_gene: TRBV7-2
CDR3aa: CASTPSHLGGEQFF; CDR3nt: TGTGCCAGCACCCCCTCCCACTTAGGAGGCGAGCAGTTCTTC; d_gene: .; j_gene: TRBJ2-1; abundance: few; v_gene: TRBV2
CDR3aa: CASRILVTGSEAYEQYF; CDR3nt: TGTGCCAGCAGGATTCTTGTCACAGGGTCCGAGGCCTACGAGCAGTACTTC; d_gene: .; j_gene: TRBJ2-7; abundance: many; v_gene: TRBV12-3/TRBV12-4
CDR3aa: CASSLERTPSTEAFF; CDR3nt: TGCGCCAGCAGCTTGGAAAGGACACCGAGCACTGAAGCTTTCTTT; d_gene: .; j_gene: TRBJ1-1; abundance: many; v_gene: TRBV5-1
CDR3aa: CASSQFAVPNTGELFF; CDR3nt: TGTGCCAGCAGCCAGTTCGCAGTACCGAACACCGGGGAGCTGTTTTTT; d_gene: .; j_gene: TRBJ2-2; abundance: .; v_gene: TRBV7-3
CDR3aa: CASSRGGGFNEQYF; CDR3nt: TGTGCCAGCAGCCGTGGGGGGGGGTTTAACGAGCAGTACTTC; d_gene: TRBD2; j_gene: TRBJ2-7; abundance: many; v_gene: TRBV2
CDR3aa: CSVPLLGTNQPQHF; CDR3nt: TGCAGCGTCCCCTTATTGGGGACCAATCAGCCCCAGCATTTT; d_gene: .; j_gene: TRBJ1-5; abundance: many; v_gene: TRBV29-1
CDR3aa: CASSPSRHEQYF; CDR3nt: TGTGCCAGCAGTCCCTCTCGACACGAGCAGTACTTC; d_gene: .; j_gene: TRBJ2-7; abundance: many; v_gene: TRBV6-5
CDR3aa: CASSQAGGEQPQHF; CDR3nt: TGTGCCAGCTCACAGGCAGGCGGCGAACAGCCCCAGCATTTT; d_gene: .; j_gene: TRBJ1-5; abundance: many; v_gene: TRBV18
CDR3aa: CASSLGWSSYNEQFF; CDR3nt: TGCGCCAGCAGCTTGGGGTGGTCCTCCTACAATGAGCAGTTCTTC; d_gene: .; j_gene: TRBJ2-1; abundance: many; v_gene: TRBV5-1
CDR3aa: CASSLPGQRDTEAFF; CDR3nt: TGTGCCAGCAGCCTCCCCGGACAGCGAGACACTGAAGCTTTCTTT; d_gene: .; j_gene: TRBJ1-1; abundance: many; v_gene: TRBV3-1
CDR3aa: CASSLTPGQGRSSTDTQYF; CDR3nt: TGCGCCAGCAGCCTGACTCCGGGACAGGGCCGTTCTAGCACAGATACGCAGTATTTT; d_gene: TRBD1; j_gene: TRBJ2-3; abundance: many; v_gene: TRBV5-1
CDR3aa: CASSYSTGDFYGYTF; CDR3nt: TGTGCCAGCAGTTACTCTACAGGGGACTTCTATGGCTACACCTTC; d_gene: TRBD1; j_gene: TRBJ1-2; abundance: many; v_gene: TRBV6-6
CDR3aa: CASSTLESQGGNQPQHF; CDR3nt: TGTGCCAGCAGCACGCTCGAGTCCCAGGGGGGCAATCAGCCCCAGCATTTT; d_gene: TRBD1; j_gene: TRBJ1-5; abundance: few; v_gene: TRBV5-8
CDR3aa: CSASHRDVSYEQYF; CDR3nt: TGCAGTGCTAGCCACCGGGACGTCTCCTACGAGCAGTACTTC; d_gene: .; j_gene: TRBJ2-7; abundance: many; v_gene: TRBV20-1
CDR3aa: CASSSPLSFTDTQYF; CDR3nt: TGTGCCAGCAGCTCTCCCCTGAGCTTCACAGATACGCAGTATTTT; d_gene: .; j_gene: TRBJ2-3; abundance: many; v_gene: TRBV5-5
CDR3aa: CASSSQSGTENTEAFF; CDR3nt: TGTGCCAGCAGTTCACAATCCGGGACAGAGAACACTGAAGCTTTCTTT; d_gene: TRBD1; j_gene: TRBJ1-1; abundance: many; v_gene: TRBV28
CDR3aa: CASSFVPNQPQHF; CDR3nt: TGCGCCAGCAGCTTTGTGCCCAATCAACCCCAGCATTTT; d_gene: .; j_gene: TRBJ1-5; abundance: .; v_gene: TRBV5-1
CDR3aa: CSVEEIGRVYGYTF; CDR3nt: TGCAGCGTTGAAGAGATAGGAAGAGTCTATGGCTACACCTTC; d_gene: .; j_gene: TRBJ1-2; abundance: many; v_gene: TRBV29-1
CDR3aa: CASSPDSSSNQPQHF; CDR3nt: TGCGCCAGCAGCCCTGACAGCTCCAGCAATCAGCCCCAGCATTTT; d_gene: .; j_gene: TRBJ1-5; abundance: many; v_gene: TRBV5-1
CDR3aa: CASSRAFTTYEQYF; CDR3nt: TGTGCCAGCAGTCGTGCCTTCACTACCTACGAGCAGTACTTC; d_gene: .; j_gene: TRBJ2-7; abundance: many; v_gene: TRBV27
CDR3aa: CASSASGSGSETQYF; CDR3nt: TGTGCCAGCAGTGCAAGCGGGAGTGGTAGTGAGACCCAGTACTTC; d_gene: TRBD2; j_gene: TRBJ2-5; abundance: many; v_gene: TRBV12-3/TRBV12-4
CDR3aa: CASSYFSATNEKLFF; CDR3nt: TGCGCCAGCAGCTACTTCAGCGCAACTAATGAAAAACTGTTTTTT; d_gene: .; j_gene: TRBJ1-4; abundance: many; v_gene: TRBV5-1
CDR3aa: CATSRELNSNQPQHF; CDR3nt: TGTGCCACCAGCAGAGAACTGAATAGCAATCAGCCCCAGCATTTT; d_gene: .; j_gene: TRBJ1-5; abundance: many; v_gene: TRBV15
CDR3aa: CSARDYRVGEQYF; CDR3nt: TGCAGTGCTCGGGACTACCGAGTTGGCGAGCAGTACTTC; d_gene: TRBD2; j_gene: TRBJ2-7; abundance: many; v_gene: TRBV20-1
CDR3aa: CATSDSLPGQGIVNTEAFF; CDR3nt: TGTGCCACCAGTGATTCTCTTCCGGGACAGGGTATAGTGAACACTGAAGCTTTCTTT; d_gene: TRBD1; j_gene: TRBJ1-1; abundance: many; v_gene: TRBV24-1
CDR3aa: CASSPRATNEKLFF; CDR3nt: TGTGCCAGCTCACCACGTGCAACTAATGAAAAACTGTTTTTT; d_gene: .; j_gene: TRBJ1-4; abundance: many; v_gene: TRBV18
CDR3aa: CASSTYRGANVLTF; CDR3nt: TGTGCCAGCAGCACATACAGGGGGGCCAACGTCCTGACTTTC; d_gene: .; j_gene: TRBJ2-6; abundance: many; v_gene: TRBV5-6
CDR3aa: CASSVGQGGNEQFF; CDR3nt: TGTGCCAGCAGTGTGGGACAGGGAGGGAATGAGCAGTTCTTC; d_gene: TRBD1; j_gene: TRBJ2-1; abundance: many; v_gene: TRBV12-3/TRBV12-4
CDR3aa: CATSGGFGQDFYNEQFF; CDR3nt: TGTGCCACCAGCGGGGGCTTTGGACAGGATTTTTACAATGAGCAGTTCTTC; d_gene: TRBD1; j_gene: TRBJ2-1; abundance: many; v_gene: TRBV15
CDR3aa: CASSVGGYANTGELFF; CDR3nt: TGTGCCAGCAGCGTAGGGGGGTACGCGAACACCGGGGAGCTGTTTTTT; d_gene: .; j_gene: TRBJ2-2; abundance: many; v_gene: TRBV9
CDR3aa: CASSPPAASGPGDTQYF; CDR3nt: TGCGCCAGCAGCCCCCCCGCGGCTAGCGGTCCGGGAGATACGCAGTATTTT; d_gene: TRBD2; j_gene: TRBJ2-3; abundance: many; v_gene: TRBV5-1
CDR3aa: CASRTSGGEKYQPQHF; CDR3nt: TGTGCCAGCAGAACCTCGGGGGGCGAAAAGTATCAGCCCCAGCATTTT; d_gene: .; j_gene: TRBJ1-5; abundance: many; v_gene: TRBV27
CDR3aa: CASSFRPGTSDEQYF; CDR3nt: TGTGCCAGCAGTTTCCGTCCCGGGACTAGCGACGAGCAGTACTTC; d_gene: TRBD2; j_gene: TRBJ2-7; abundance: many; v_gene: TRBV12-3/TRBV12-4